The 17 T cell receptor beta chains below come from one sample, sequenced in a study of shared clonotypes between healthy human individuals. Profiled with immunoSEQ multiplex PCR; TCRdb holds only in-frame clones, not every one. The sample records about 530,000 clones, about 79% being singletons. The sample taken for sequencing was PBMCs. Source of these receptors: a middle-aged woman in good health. Some clones in this sample may be carry-over from other donors' samples.

This sequence joins TRBV11-1 and TRBJ2-1, with D possibly TRBD1 on 5 matching bases. From germline, CDR1 is SGHAT and CDR2 FQDESV (reference sequence). The CDR3 runs 14 residues. Trimming stripped 6 bases from V and 5 bases from J, with 14 bases between. The CDR3: CASREATANNEQFF. CDR3 DNA sequence: TGTGCCAGCAGAGAGGCGACAGCCAACAATGAGCAGTTCTTC.

CDR3 sequence: CASSFDEDYGYTF. CDR3 DNA: TGCGCCAGCAGCTTCGACGAGGACTATGGCTACACCTTC. V and J are TRBV5-1 and TRBJ1-2, with no clear D. The CDR3 is made up of 13 amino acids. The germline CDR1 and CDR2 sequences are SGHRS and YFSETQ. V lost 2 bases and J 3 bases, leaving 8 bases between the germline ends. The whole variable domain, remainder taken from reference TRBV5-1 and TRBJ1-2, is KAGVTQTPRYLIKTRGQQVTLSCSPISGHRSVSWYQQTPGQGLQFLFEYFSETQRNKGNFPGRFSGRQFSNSRSEMNVSTLELGDSALYLCASSFDEDYGYTFGSGTRLTVV.

This chain links TRBV2 with TRBJ1-1; possible D gene TRBD1, 6 bases. Germline values: CDR1 SNHLY, CDR2 FYNNEI. The CDR3 is 13 amino acids. The V end lost 5 bases, the J end lost 4 bases, and 11 bases lay between the germline ends. CDR3: CASSTGLGTEAFF. The CDR3 DNA is TGTGCCAGCAGTACAGGGTTGGGCACTGAAGCTTTCTTT.

The rearrangement joins TRBV25-1 to TRBJ2-5, with 7 bases lining up with TRBD1. The J call is in doubt because the DNA end fits TRBJ2-7 better. The CDR3 is 14 residues long. The germline V gene has CDR1 MGHDK and CDR2 SYGVNS. The CDR3 region has the DNA TGTGCCAGCAGTGAACCGACAGGGACCTACGAGCAGTACTTC. Protein product: CASSEPTGTYEQYF.

The chain is built from TRBV13 and TRBJ2-2; unclear D gene. The CDR3 runs to 16 residues. The ends were cut back, 5 bases at V and 1 base at J, with 14 bases in the middle. CDR1 is PRHDT and CDR2 is FYEKMQ in the germline V gene (reference sequence). The DNA for the CDR3 is TGTGCCAGCAGCGATGCCGGTCCTTTGAACACCGGGGAGCTGTTTTTT. Its protein product is CASSDAGPLNTGELFF. Combining the CDR3 with reference TRBV13 and TRBJ2-2 gives the whole variable domain AAGVIQSPRHLIKEKRETATLKCYPIPRHDTVYWYQQGPGQDPQFLISFYEKMQSDKGSIPDRFSAQQFSDYHSELNMSSLELGDSALYFCASSDAGPLNTGELFFGEGSRLTVL.

The chain joins TRBV28 to TRBJ1-6; weak D call: TRBD1 (6 bases). The CDR3 sequence is 13 residues long. V lost 6 bases, J lost 7 bases, and 10 bases lay in between. Per germline, CDR1 MDHEN and CDR2 SYDVKM. The CDR3 reads CASRWTENSPLHF. In DNA, the CDR3 is TGTGCCAGCAGGTGGACAGAAAATTCACCCCTCCACTTT.

V gene TRBV19 combines with J gene TRBJ1-1; 7 bases line up with TRBD1. This CDR3 is 16 amino acids long. CDR1 is LNHDA, CDR2 SQIVND, per germline (reference sequence). J gave up 1 base and V 4 bases, and 9 bases lay outside the gene matches. The CDR3 spells CASSNPNRGSNTEAFF. The CDR3 nucleotides are TGTGCCAGTAGTAACCCTAACAGGGGTTCGAACACTGAAGCTTTCTTT.

V usage is TRBV11-2 and J usage is TRBJ2-5; 10 nucleotides align to TRBD2. The CDR3 is 17 amino acids. Germline CDR1 and CDR2: SGHAT and FQNNGV. V shed 2 bases and J 5 bases; nucleotides not matched to a gene: 11. The CDR3 nucleotides read TGTGCCAGCAGCTTATCAGCGGGAGGGCCTCTGGGCGAGACCCAGTACTTC. As protein: CASSLSAGGPLGETQYF.

This sequence joins TRBV9 and TRBJ2-1; 9 bases match TRBD2. Germline loops: CDR1 SGDLS, CDR2 YYNGEE. The CDR3 is 15 residues long. Trimming cost V 0 bases and J 5 bases; bases outside gene matches: 3. CDR3 nucleotides: TGTGCCAGCAGCGTAGGGGCGGGAGGGCACAATGAGCAGTTCTTC. It is translated as CASSVGAGGHNEQFF.

This clone was detected ten times or more. The chain is built from TRBV9 and TRBJ2-3; D might be TRBD1 (6 bases). In germline, CDR1 is SGDLS, CDR2 YYNGEE. Trimming took 0 bases from V and 2 from J, leaving 10 bases between them. CDR3 length: 15 residues. The CDR3 sequence: CASSVVKGDTDTQYF. CDR3 coding DNA: TGTGCCAGCAGCGTAGTAAAGGGGGACACAGATACGCAGTATTTT.

The chain couples TRBV18 to TRBJ1-5, with 10 bases identical to TRBD1. Trimming cost V 2 bases and J 4 bases; bases outside gene matches: 11. Germline-derived CDR1 and CDR2 are KGHSH and LQKENI. This CDR3 region has 18 residues. Written as DNA, the CDR3 is TGTGCCAGCTCACCAGCCGTTAAGAGGACAGGGGGAAATCAGCCCCAGCATTTT. Translating it yields CASSPAVKRTGGNQPQHF.

This clone was recorded once. The chain combines TRBV6-1 with TRBJ2-5, with unresolved D. V was cut by 7 bases and J by 2 bases, with 11 bases left in between. The CDR3 consists of 13 residues. CDR1 is MNHNS and CDR2 is SASEGT in the germline V gene. CDR3 sequence: CASTLHLQETQYF. CDR3 nucleotide sequence: TGTGCCAGCACCCTTCATCTTCAAGAGACCCAGTACTTC.

The chain joins TRBV4-2 to TRBJ2-7; 10 nucleotides line up with TRBD2. The CDR3 totals 18 residues. Trimming cost V 2 bases and J 1 base; bases outside gene matches: 11. Germline V gives CDR1 LGHNA, CDR2 YNFKEQ. The CDR3 sequence is CASSQLAGAGGDSYEQYF. CDR3 DNA: TGTGCCAGCAGCCAACTCGCGGGAGCGGGAGGGGATTCCTACGAGCAGTACTTC.

The V gene is TRBV9, the J gene TRBJ2-7; 8 positions match TRBD1. The CDR3 length is 16 residues. J was trimmed by 7 bases and V by 0 bases; bases with no gene match: 12. Germline V gives CDR1 SGDLS, CDR2 YYNGEE. Written as DNA, the CDR3 is TGTGCCAGCAGCGTAGAACCGGGACAGGCCTTTACGGAGCAGTACTTC. This translates into CASSVEPGQAFTEQYF.

V gene TRBV28 combines with J gene TRBJ1-5; D may be TRBD1 (6 bases). This CDR3 contains 16 residues. Germline loops: CDR1 MDHEN, CDR2 SYDVKM. The V gene lost 0 bases and the J gene lost 6 bases, with 15 bases spanning the gap. The CDR3 sequence is CASSLWGGGLGQPQHF. The CDR3 DNA follows: TGTGCCAGCAGTTTATGGGGTGGGGGGCTAGGTCAGCCCCAGCATTTT.

The rearrangement joins TRBV11-2 to TRBJ2-5; D is possibly TRBD1 (6 bases). The CDR3 runs to 16 residues. Per germline, CDR1 SGHAT and CDR2 FQNNGV. V was shortened by 3 bases and J by 6 bases, with 20 bases between the two germline ends. CDR3 loop: CASSFPRGPRGKTQYF. As DNA, the CDR3 is TGTGCCAGCAGCTTTCCCCGGGGCCCAAGGGGGAAGACCCAGTACTTC.

This chain joins TRBV11-2 and TRBJ2-3; 8 nucleotides align to TRBD2. J gave up 3 bases and V 5 bases, and 10 bases lay outside the gene matches. The germline gives CDR1 SGHAT, CDR2 FQNNGV. The CDR3 loop spans 16 amino acids. The CDR3 sequence is CASSQIAGPRTDTQYF. The CDR3 DNA reads as TGTGCCAGCAGCCAAATAGCGGGACCACGGACAGATACGCAGTATTTT.